The rows below give T cell receptor beta chains drawn from one sample of a study of CD8 T cells in ankylosing spondylitis. Each CDR3 protein gets one entry after TCRdb re-called the 5' RACE reads with MiXCR. The table shows approximately 260,000 distinct CDR3 sequences, with 15% to 20% occurring only once. Source material: blood, either unsorted or a sorted T cell fraction (not recorded which). The source of these receptors is a male donor with ankylosing spondylitis or in good health (not recorded which). CDR3s include the opening cysteine and the closing phenylalanine or tryptophan. The D gene is left open where the match is weak. Rows give clone size only sometimes, using once, few, many, or a class for an expanded clone.

cdr3_aa,cdr3_nt,v_call,d_call,cdr3_length,j_call,clone_size
CASSPHGFGSGQAANYGYTF,TGTGCCAGCAGCCCCCACGGCTTTGGTTCGGGACAGGCAGCTAACTATGGCTACACCTTC,TRBV12-3/TRBV12-4,TRBD1,20,TRBJ1-2,many
CSARDSGVKNEQFF,TGCAGTGCTAGAGATTCAGGGGTTAAGAATGAGCAGTTCTTC,TRBV20-1,NA,14,TRBJ2-1,few
CSARDVGATGNTIYF,TGCAGTGCTAGAGATGTTGGGGCTACTGGAAACACCATATATTTT,TRBV20-1,NA,15,TRBJ1-3,many
CASSFSLATDTQYF,TGTGCCAGCAGTTTTTCGCTAGCCACAGATACGCAGTATTTT,TRBV28,NA,14,TRBJ2-3,NA
CASSRYYEQYF,TGTGCCAGCAGCAGGTATTACGAGCAGTACTTC,TRBV12-3/TRBV12-4,NA,11,TRBJ2-7,NA
CSGLGHMNTEAFF,TGCAGCGGTCTGGGCCATATGAACACTGAAGCTTTCTTT,TRBV29-1,NA,13,TRBJ1-1,NA
CATSRGRVNEQFF,TGTGCCACCAGTAGAGGGAGGGTCAATGAGCAGTTCTTC,TRBV24-1,TRBD2,13,TRBJ2-1,NA
CATGTSSYEQYF,TGTGCCACCGGGACTAGCTCCTACGAGCAGTACTTC,TRBV27,TRBD2,12,TRBJ2-7,many
CASRETGEYEQYF,TGCGCCAGCAGAGAGACAGGGGAATACGAGCAGTACTTC,TRBV5-1,TRBD1,13,TRBJ2-7,NA
CASSLDTGRNYGYTF,TGCGCCAGCAGCTTGGACACTGGACGGAACTATGGCTACACCTTC,TRBV5-1,NA,15,TRBJ1-2,NA
CASSQAQGRETQYF,TGTGCCAGCAGCCAAGCACAGGGGAGAGAGACCCAGTACTTC,TRBV4-2,TRBD1,14,TRBJ2-5,many
CASSLSGTSGRAGSGTDTQYF,TGTGCCAGCAGTTTGTCCGGGACTAGCGGGAGGGCCGGTAGCGGCACAGATACGCAGTATTTT,TRBV27,TRBD2,21,TRBJ2-3,NA
CASSVGLTSGRPNIQYF,TGTGCCAGCAGCGTAGGGCTAACTAGCGGGAGACCAAACATTCAGTACTTC,TRBV9,TRBD2,17,TRBJ2-4,few
CASSQDSHQETQYF,TGTGCCAGCAGCCAGGACAGCCACCAAGAGACCCAGTACTTC,TRBV7-9,NA,14,TRBJ2-5,few
CASSLRRAGVNTGELFF,TGTGCCAGCAGCCTCCGGCGGGCGGGGGTGAACACCGGGGAGCTGTTTTTT,TRBV3-1,TRBD2,17,TRBJ2-2,few
CAISDFGQARPYEQYF,TGTGCCATCAGTGACTTCGGACAGGCTAGACCCTACGAGCAGTACTTC,TRBV10-3,TRBD1,16,TRBJ2-7,few
CASSWAESYNEQFF,TGCGCCAGCAGCTGGGCGGAGTCGTACAATGAGCAGTTCTTC,TRBV5-1,NA,14,TRBJ2-1,few
CASSGGSGSYNEQFF,TGTGCCAGCAGTGGCGGCAGTGGCTCCTACAATGAGCAGTTCTTC,TRBV6-1,NA,15,TRBJ2-1,NA
CASSQVSWGRNTDTQYF,TGCGCCAGCAGCCAAGTGAGCTGGGGGCGGAACACAGATACGCAGTATTTT,TRBV4-1,NA,17,TRBJ2-3,many
CSVEWGLKIRATRELFF,TGCAGCGTTGAATGGGGACTTAAGATTCGAGCGACCCGGGAGCTGTTTTTT,TRBV29-1,NA,17,TRBJ2-2,once
CATSDSDDSSTDTQYF,TGTGCCACCAGTGATTCCGACGACTCTAGCACAGATACGCAGTATTTT,TRBV24-1,NA,16,TRBJ2-3,few
CSVAGGLRSSYEQYF,TGCAGCGTTGCAGGGGGCTTAAGGAGCTCCTACGAGCAGTACTTC,TRBV29-1,TRBD1,15,TRBJ2-7,NA